These 25 T cell receptor beta chains came from one sample sequenced in a study of T-cell reconstitution after alpha-beta-depleted transplantation in children. Using unique molecular identifiers, the investigators prepared the TCRbeta library. In TCRdb, the PCR reads were re-called with MiXCR into one record per CDR3 protein. The sample holds around 410,000 distinct CDR3 sequences, roughly a tenth seen once. The input for sequencing was PBMCs from the stem cell graft donor, taken from the stem cell graft. The receptors come from a human donor who donated a stem cell graft to a child with acute myeloid leukemia.

This clonotype was seen ten or more times. V is TRBV20-1 and J is TRBJ1-1; D is ambiguous. This CDR3 spans 13 amino acids. Germline loops: CDR1 DFQATT, CDR2 SNEGSKA (reference sequence). V was trimmed by 0 bases and J by 3 bases, leaving 8 bases between them. The CDR3 DNA sequence: TGCAGTGCTAGAGATCGGACTGACACTGAAGCTTTCTTT. Translating it yields CSARDRTDTEAFF.

This chain uses TRBV6-5 with TRBJ2-4, with no clear D. Germline-derived CDR1 and CDR2 are MNHEY and SVGAGI. With 0 bases removed from V and 2 bases from J, the gap between germline ends came to 8 bases. This CDR3 region has 15 residues. The CDR3 loop reads CASSYSRHPKNIQYF. CDR3 sequence (DNA): TGTGCCAGCAGTTACTCGAGACACCCCAAAAACATTCAGTACTTC.

This clonotype was counted only a few times. The chain couples TRBV5-1 to TRBJ2-7; 12 bases match TRBD2. Germline V gene sequence: CDR1 SGHRS, CDR2 YFSETQ. Trimming at V came to 7 bases and at J to 0 bases, leaving 2 bases not matched to a gene. The CDR3 length is 14 residues. The CDR3 DNA sequence: TGCGCCAGCCGACTAGCGGGAGACTCCTACGAGCAGTACTTC. The encoded protein is CASRLAGDSYEQYF.

This clonotype turned up a few times. The rearrangement links TRBV20-1 to TRBJ2-3; 13 bases line up with TRBD2. CDR1 and CDR2 (germline): DFQATT, SNEGSKA (reference sequence). This CDR3 spans 16 amino acids. The V segment lost 5 bases and the J segment 0 bases; nucleotides outside the gene matches: 5. The CDR3 DNA reads TGCAGTGCTGGACCGGGACTAGCGGGAAGCACAGATACGCAGTATTTT. Translation gives CSAGPGLAGSTDTQYF.

The V and J genes are TRBV6-2 or TRBV6-3 and TRBJ2-1; TRBD2 matches at 13 bases. V shed 2 bases and J 5 bases; nucleotides not matched to a gene: 0. CDR1 and CDR2 (germline): MNHEY, SVGEGT. This CDR3 spans 15 amino acids. The CDR3 DNA reads as TGTGCCAGCAGTTACGGGACTAGCGGGAACAATGAGCAGTTCTTC. Amino acids: CASSYGTSGNNEQFF.

V is TRBV5-1 and J is TRBJ2-7; 7 bases fit TRBD2. The CDR3 is 14 amino acids. V lost 7 bases to trimming and J lost 6 bases; unmatched junction nucleotides: 13. Germline values: CDR1 SGHRS, CDR2 YFSETQ. The CDR3 is CASGEGLSVAEQYF. The CDR3 DNA follows: TGCGCCAGCGGGGAGGGGCTATCGGTCGCCGAGCAGTACTTC.

V gene TRBV15 combines with J gene TRBJ2-1, with 15 bases lining up with TRBD2. Trimming at V came to 5 bases and at J to 0 bases, leaving 5 bases not matched to a gene. The CDR3 sequence is 18 residues long. Germline lookup yields CDR1 LNHNV and CDR2 YYDKDF (reference sequence). CDR3 protein: CATSGTSGGKSSYNEQFF. The CDR3 DNA sequence: TGTGCCACCAGCGGGACTAGCGGGGGGAAAAGCTCCTACAATGAGCAGTTCTTC.

This clonotype has a count of ten or more. The chain employs TRBV5-5 and TRBJ2-1; D is perhaps TRBD1 or TRBD2 (5 bases each). Trimming left V 2 bases short and J 9 bases short, with 9 bases between. Germline V gives CDR1 SGHKS, CDR2 YYEKEE (reference sequence). The CDR3 has 12 residues. CDR3: CASSFYGGEQFF. As DNA, the CDR3 is TGTGCCAGCAGCTTTTATGGGGGTGAGCAGTTCTTC.

This clonotype came up a few times. The chain links TRBV27 to TRBJ2-2; possibly TRBD2 for D (5 bases). CDR1 and CDR2 from the germline V gene are MNHEY and SMNVEV (reference sequence). CDR3 size: 17 residues. The V end lost 0 bases, the J end lost 0 bases, and 11 bases lay between the germline ends. The CDR3 protein is CASSLSFGEANTGELFF. The CDR3 coding sequence is TGTGCCAGCAGTTTATCGTTCGGGGAAGCGAACACCGGGGAGCTGTTTTTT.

This rearrangement joins TRBV5-1 to TRBJ2-1, with D tentatively TRBD1 (6 bases). Trimming stripped 0 bases from V and 8 bases from J, with 12 bases between. The CDR3 length is 14 residues. The germline gives CDR1 SGHRS, CDR2 YFSETQ. DNA for the CDR3: TGCGCCAGCAGCTTGGGCAGGGGACGCGATGAGCAGTTCTTC. As protein: CASSLGRGRDEQFF.

The CDR3 region is CAISESLSGGYEQYF. The CDR3 region has the DNA TGTGCCATCAGTGAGTCCCTTTCGGGAGGCTACGAGCAGTACTTC. The genes are TRBV10-3 and TRBJ2-7; 7 bases are shared with TRBD2. CDR3 length: 15 amino acids. V gave up 0 bases and J gave up 3 bases; unmatched junction bases: 5. Per germline, CDR1 ENHRY and CDR2 SYGVKD.

The chain combines TRBV7-9 with TRBJ2-3; D possibly corresponds to TRBD2 (6 bases). The CDR3 consists of 16 residues. The germline CDR1 and CDR2 sequences are SEHNR and FQNEAQ (reference sequence). With 5 bases removed from V and 5 bases from J, the gap between germline ends came to 20 bases. The DNA of the CDR3 is TGTGCCAGCAGCAAGGCGGGATCCCGCACAGGAGATACGCAGTATTTT. Translated, it gives CASSKAGSRTGDTQYF.

This clonotype occurred many times. This chain uses TRBV29-1 with TRBJ2-2, with 11 positions matching TRBD2. The CDR3 runs 18 residues. Trimming at V came to 6 bases and at J to 2 bases, leaving 14 bases not matched to a gene. Germline V gene data show CDR1 as SQVTM and CDR2 as ANQGSEA. CDR3 amino acids: CSVLNPRLAGTNTGELFF. DNA for the CDR3: TGCAGCGTCCTAAACCCTCGACTAGCGGGAACCAACACCGGGGAGCTGTTTTTT.

The rearrangement joins TRBV2 to TRBJ1-1; D not resolved. Deletions cut 3 bases from V and 1 base from J, with 12 bases between. CDR1 and CDR2 from the germline V gene are SNHLY and FYNNEI. The CDR3 runs to 15 residues. The CDR3 nucleotides read TGTGCCAGCAGTGATTATTCGGTGGGGAACACTGAAGCTTTCTTT. It specifies CASSDYSVGNTEAFF.

Only a few counts were recorded for this clonotype. The chain is built from TRBV27 and TRBJ2-6; D gene unclear. Germline V gene sequence: CDR1 MNHEY, CDR2 SMNVEV (reference sequence). V lost 7 bases, J lost 2 bases, and 12 bases lay in between. The CDR3 runs 15 residues. The CDR3 loop is CASKLYTAGANVLTF. In nucleotides, the CDR3 is TGTGCCAGCAAACTCTATACAGCTGGGGCCAACGTCCTGACTTTC. The full variable domain, in which reference TRBV27 and TRBJ2-6 provide the parts outside the CDR3, is EAQVTQNPRYLITVTGKKLTVTCSQNMNHEYMSWYRQDPGLGLRQIYYSMNVEVTDKGDVPEGYKVSRKEKRNFPLILESPSPNQTSLYFCASKLYTAGANVLTFGAGSRLTVL.

The chain employs TRBV7-9 and TRBJ2-2; D uncertain. Germline V gene data show CDR1 as SEHNR and CDR2 as FQNEAQ (reference sequence). Trimming cost V 4 bases and J 0 bases, with 12 bases left between them. The CDR3 is 16 residues long. DNA for the CDR3: TGTGCCAGCAGCTCCGGACGGTTCGCGAACACCGGGGAGCTGTTTTTT. Encoded protein: CASSSGRFANTGELFF.

The chain has TRBV5-5 and TRBJ2-5; D possibly corresponds to TRBD2 (6 bases). Germline V gene lookup returns CDR1 SGHKS and CDR2 YYEKEE (reference sequence). The CDR3 totals 16 residues. V was shortened by 3 bases and J by 2 bases, with 17 bases between the two germline ends. CDR3 DNA sequence: TGTGCCAGCAGCTCCCAGGAGGGCTTCCCGCAAGAGACCCAGTACTTC. Amino acids: CASSSQEGFPQETQYF.

This clonotype was picked up a small number of times. The V call is TRBV5-6, the J call TRBJ2-1; maybe TRBD2 (6 bases). Germline CDR1 reads SGHDT; CDR2 reads YYEEEE. This CDR3 contains 13 residues. Trimming took off 2 bases at V and 10 bases at J, with 13 bases between the two ends. The CDR3 reads CASSFGGVDEQFF. In nucleotides, the CDR3 is TGTGCCAGCAGCTTCGGCGGGGTGGACGAGCAGTTCTTC. Looking up the rest from reference TRBV5-6 and TRBJ2-1 gives the full variable domain: DAGVTQSPTHLIKTRGQQVTLRCSPKSGHDTVSWYQQALGQGPQFIFQYYEEEERQRGNFPDRFSGHQFPNYSSELNVNALLLGDSALYLCASSFGGVDEQFFGPGTRLTVL.

This rearrangement joins TRBV6-5 to TRBJ2-2; TRBD2 agrees at 8 bases. The CDR3 contains 16 residues. Trimming removed 1 base from V and 7 bases from J; junction bases left unmatched: 8. Germline-derived CDR1 and CDR2 are MNHEY and SVGAGI. In DNA form, the CDR3 reads TGTGCCAGCAGTTACTTTTATCGGGGGGGCATCGGGGAGCTGTTTTTT. Translating gives CASSYFYRGGIGELFF.

The sample holds a few counts of this clonotype. The CDR3 protein is CASSSGPRGMNTEAFF. The DNA of the CDR3 is TGCGCCAGCAGCTCGGGACCGAGGGGTATGAACACTGAAGCTTTCTTT. The rearrangement uses TRBV5-1 and TRBJ1-1; maybe TRBD1 (5 bases). Germline values: CDR1 SGHRS, CDR2 YFSETQ. Trimming stripped 3 bases from V and 0 bases from J, with 15 bases between. CDR3 length: 16 residues.

This clonotype appeared a few times. The rearrangement uses TRBV11-2 and TRBJ2-7; D may be TRBD1 (5 bases). This CDR3 has 12 residues. The germline CDR1 and CDR2 sequences are SGHAT and FQNNGV. Trimming left V 7 bases short and J 1 base short, with 8 bases between. CDR3 DNA sequence: TGTGCCAGCACTCAGGGTTCCTACGAGCAGTACGTC. Residues: CASTQGSYEQYV.

A few counts support this clonotype. The chain employs TRBV3-1 and TRBJ2-1, with 10 bases lining up with TRBD1. The CDR3 runs to 17 residues. Unmatched junction bases numbered 5, after V lost 0 bases and J lost 3 bases. Per the germline V gene, CDR1 is LGHDT and CDR2 is YNNKEL (reference sequence). The CDR3 sequence: CASSQDWTGGLYNEQFF. The CDR3 region has the DNA TGTGCCAGCAGCCAAGATTGGACAGGGGGACTCTACAATGAGCAGTTCTTC.

This clonotype was recorded a few times. The chain has TRBV20-1 and TRBJ1-5; TRBD1 is a possible D gene (6 bases). CDR3 size: 16 residues. CDR1 is DFQATT, CDR2 SNEGSKA, per germline (reference sequence). V gave up 3 bases and J gave up 0 bases, with 15 bases separating them. CDR3 coding DNA: TGCAGTGCTAGCACCTTCAGGACAGTTAGCAATCAGCCCCAGCATTTT. This codes for CSASTFRTVSNQPQHF.

The CDR3, as DNA: TGCAGTGCTCTGTCTAGCGGGGGGCCCCAGACCCAGTACTTC. Encoded protein: CSALSSGGPQTQYF. This chain joins TRBV20-1 and TRBJ2-5, with 11 bases that match TRBD2. This CDR3 region has 14 residues. Germline V gene lookup returns CDR1 DFQATT and CDR2 SNEGSKA (reference sequence). J gave up 6 bases and V 5 bases, and 8 bases lay outside the gene matches.

In this sample, this clonotype turned up a few times. The chain links TRBV30 to TRBJ1-5; D possibly corresponds to TRBD1 (5 bases). CDR3 length equals 14 residues. CDR1 and CDR2 from the germline V gene are GTSNPN and SVGIG (reference sequence). V was shortened by 3 bases and J by 3 bases, with 12 bases between the two germline ends. CDR3 sequence (DNA): TGTGCCTGGAGGATTCGGGGCAACAATCAGCCCCAGCATTTT. Protein sequence: CAWRIRGNNQPQHF.